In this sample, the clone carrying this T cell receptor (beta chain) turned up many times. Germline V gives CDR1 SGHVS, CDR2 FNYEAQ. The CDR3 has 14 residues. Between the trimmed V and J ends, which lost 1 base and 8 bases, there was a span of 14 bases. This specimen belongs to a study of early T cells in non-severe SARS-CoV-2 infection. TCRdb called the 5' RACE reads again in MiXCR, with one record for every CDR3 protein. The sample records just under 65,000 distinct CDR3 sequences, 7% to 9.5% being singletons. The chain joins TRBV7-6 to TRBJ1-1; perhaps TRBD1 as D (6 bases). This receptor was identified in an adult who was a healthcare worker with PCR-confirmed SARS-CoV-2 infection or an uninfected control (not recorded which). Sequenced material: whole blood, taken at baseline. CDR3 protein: CASSLVGADGEAFF. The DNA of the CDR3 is TGTGCCAGCAGCTTAGTGGGGGCCGATGGCGAAGCTTTCTTT.